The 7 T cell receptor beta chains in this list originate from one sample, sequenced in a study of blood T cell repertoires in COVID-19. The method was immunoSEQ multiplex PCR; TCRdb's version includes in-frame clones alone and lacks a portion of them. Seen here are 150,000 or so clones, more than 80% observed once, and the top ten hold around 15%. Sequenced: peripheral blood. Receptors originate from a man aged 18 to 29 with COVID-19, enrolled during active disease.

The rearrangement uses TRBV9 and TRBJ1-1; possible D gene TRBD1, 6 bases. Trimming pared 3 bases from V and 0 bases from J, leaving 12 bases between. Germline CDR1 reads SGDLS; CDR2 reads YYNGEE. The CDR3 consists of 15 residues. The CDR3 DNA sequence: TGTGCCAGCAGCGCGCCACAGGGATTGAACACTGAAGCTTTCTTT. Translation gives CASSAPQGLNTEAFF.

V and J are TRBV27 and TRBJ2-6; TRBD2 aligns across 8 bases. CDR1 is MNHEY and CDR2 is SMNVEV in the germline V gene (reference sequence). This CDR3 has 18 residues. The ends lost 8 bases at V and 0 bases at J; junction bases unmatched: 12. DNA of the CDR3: TGTGCCAGCCACGGGAGGGGGACCCTAGCCTCTGGGGCCAACGTCCTGACTTTC. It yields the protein CASHGRGTLASGANVLTF.

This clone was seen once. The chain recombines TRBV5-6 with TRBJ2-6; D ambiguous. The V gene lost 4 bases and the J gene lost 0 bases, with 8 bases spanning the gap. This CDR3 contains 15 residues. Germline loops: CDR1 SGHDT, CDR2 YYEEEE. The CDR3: CASSLAFSGANVLTF. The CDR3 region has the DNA TGTGCCAGCAGCCTGGCGTTCTCTGGGGCCAACGTCCTGACTTTC.

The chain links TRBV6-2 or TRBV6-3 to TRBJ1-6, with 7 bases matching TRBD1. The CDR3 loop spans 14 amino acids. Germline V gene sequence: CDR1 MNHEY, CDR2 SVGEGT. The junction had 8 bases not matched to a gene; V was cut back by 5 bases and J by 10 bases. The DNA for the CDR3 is TGTGCCAGCAGTCAGGACAGGAGGAGGTCACCCCTCCACTTT. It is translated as CASSQDRRRSPLHF.

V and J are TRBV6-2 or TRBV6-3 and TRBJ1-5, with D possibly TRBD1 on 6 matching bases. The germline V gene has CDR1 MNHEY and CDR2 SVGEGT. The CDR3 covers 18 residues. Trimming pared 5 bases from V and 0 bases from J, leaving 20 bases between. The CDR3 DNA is TGTGCCAGCAGTGCCGGCCCTCCGGGACATAATAGCAATCAGCCCCAGCATTTT. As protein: CASSAGPPGHNSNQPQHF.

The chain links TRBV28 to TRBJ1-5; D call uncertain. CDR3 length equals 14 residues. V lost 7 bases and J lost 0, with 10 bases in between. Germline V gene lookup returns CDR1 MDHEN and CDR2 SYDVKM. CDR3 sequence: CASTVSPSNQPQHF. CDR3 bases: TGTGCCAGCACCGTTTCTCCTAGCAATCAGCCCCAGCATTTT.

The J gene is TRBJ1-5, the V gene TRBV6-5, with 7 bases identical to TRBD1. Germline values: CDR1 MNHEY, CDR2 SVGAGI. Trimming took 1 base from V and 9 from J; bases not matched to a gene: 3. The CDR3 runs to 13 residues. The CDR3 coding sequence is TGTGCCAGCAGTTACTGGGACAGACGGCCCCAGCATTTT. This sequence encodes CASSYWDRRPQHF.